Shown below are 30 T cell receptor beta chains from a single sample sequenced in a study of T cell changes during pregnancy in multiple sclerosis. Profiled with immunoSEQ multiplex PCR; TCRdb holds only in-frame clones, not every one. Counted here are about 72,000 clones, around 90% occurring once; the ten biggest clones make up around 0.9%. The sequences come from peripheral blood, collected in the second trimester of pregnancy. These receptor sequences come from a female donor with multiple sclerosis, enrolled in a pregnancy study.

The rearrangement joins TRBV4-1 to TRBJ2-2; D might be TRBD1 (6 bases). The CDR3 has 13 residues. With 10 bases removed from V and 7 bases from J, the gap between germline ends came to 16 bases. Per the germline V gene, CDR1 is MGHRA and CDR2 is YSYEKL. DNA for the CDR3: TGCGCCACCCGGGCGACAGGCAGCGGGGAGCTGTTTTTT. Its translation: CATRATGSGELFF.

The CDR3 protein is CASSLNRGNYGYTF. The CDR3 bases are TGCGCCAGCAGCTTGAACAGGGGAAACTATGGCTACACCTTC. The rearrangement links TRBV5-1 to TRBJ1-2, with 7 bases lining up with TRBD1. The CDR3 sequence is 14 residues long. V was pared by 1 base and J by 2 bases, with 2 bases of the junction left unmatched. CDR1 is SGHRS and CDR2 is YFSETQ in the germline V gene.

The J gene is TRBJ1-4, the V gene TRBV2, with a possible D match to TRBD1 (5 bases). The CDR3 consists of 13 residues. CDR1 SNHLY and CDR2 FYNNEI come from the germline V gene. V was cut by 6 bases and J by 5 bases, with 10 bases left in between. CDR3 sequence: CASRSRVNEKLFF. Here the CDR3 DNA reads TGTGCCAGCAGGTCCAGGGTGAATGAAAAACTGTTTTTT.

This clone was counted a single time. The chain links TRBV10-3 to TRBJ2-5; 10 bases align to TRBD2. Unmatched junction bases numbered 9, after V lost 1 base and J lost 4 bases. CDR3 size: 17 residues. CDR1 ENHRY and CDR2 SYGVKD come from the germline V gene. The CDR3 reads CAISEYLAGASGETQYF. The DNA for the CDR3 is TGTGCCATCAGTGAGTACCTAGCGGGGGCCTCCGGAGAGACCCAGTACTTC.

The rearrangement links TRBV7-8 to TRBJ2-1; D possibly corresponds to TRBD2 (6 bases). The CDR3 contains 16 residues. CDR1 and CDR2 from the germline V gene are SGHVS and FQNEAQ. Trimming took 2 bases from V and 3 from J, leaving 14 bases between them. In DNA form, the CDR3 reads TGTGCCAGCAGCTTAAGGAGGGTTTTGGGCTACAATGAGCAGTTCTTC. It codes for CASSLRRVLGYNEQFF.

This rearrangement joins TRBV2 to TRBJ2-3; TRBD2 agrees at 8 bases. This CDR3 is built from 15 residues. CDR1 is SNHLY, CDR2 FYNNEI, per germline. V gave up 9 bases and J gave up 1 base; unmatched junction bases: 9. DNA for the CDR3: TGTGCCAGTCTCTCTGAACTAGCGGGCACAGATACGCAGTATTTT. Amino acid sequence: CASLSELAGTDTQYF.

This chain links TRBV5-4 with TRBJ2-5; TRBD2 matches at 7 bases. The J call may be faulty, since TRBJ2-7 better matches the DNA end. There are 13 residues in the CDR3. CDR1 and CDR2 from the germline V gene are SGHNT and YYREEE (reference sequence). CDR3 DNA sequence: TGTGCCAGCAGCCCGAGGACTAGTTACGAGCAGTACTTC. It codes for CASSPRTSYEQYF.

This sequence joins TRBV7-9 and TRBJ1-2; no firm D call. Germline V gives CDR1 SEHNR, CDR2 FQNEAQ (reference sequence). The CDR3 is 13 amino acids. Trimming removed 3 bases from V and 4 bases from J, with 9 bases in between. CDR3 in DNA: TGTGCCAGCAGCTTGTCCGGGATCTATGGCTACACCTTC. The encoded protein is CASSLSGIYGYTF. Looking up the rest from reference TRBV7-9 and TRBJ1-2 gives the full variable domain: DTGVSQNPRHKITKRGQNVTFRCDPISEHNRLYWYRQTLGQGPEFLTYFQNEAQLEKSRLLSDRFSAERPKGSFSTLEIQRTEQGDSAMYLCASSLSGIYGYTFGSGTRLTVV.

This rearrangement joins TRBV10-3 to TRBJ2-7, with 10 bases aligning to TRBD1. J lost 4 bases, V lost 10 bases, and 10 bases had no gene match. This CDR3 has 14 amino acids. Per the germline V gene, CDR1 is ENHRY and CDR2 is SYGVKD. The CDR3, as DNA: TGTGCCACTGGGACAGGGGAATATTCTTACGAGCAGTACTTC. Protein: CATGTGEYSYEQYF.

The chain employs TRBV9 and TRBJ2-1; TRBD2 matches 10 bases. Germline V lookup: CDR1 SGDLS, CDR2 YYNGEE. V dropped 4 bases and J dropped 4; count of bases not matched to a gene: 8. This CDR3 spans 16 amino acids. The CDR3: CASSTSGGVRYNEQFF. The CDR3 DNA is TGTGCCAGCAGCACCAGCGGGGGGGTACGATACAATGAGCAGTTCTTC.

The chain is built from TRBV2 and TRBJ2-3, with 8 nucleotides matching TRBD1. This CDR3 is 15 amino acids long. CDR1 is SNHLY, CDR2 FYNNEI, per germline. The trim removed 7 bases at V and 4 bases at J, leaving 10 bases unmatched. The CDR3 sequence: CASISQGGGADTQYF. In DNA, the CDR3 is TGTGCCAGCATTTCACAGGGGGGCGGAGCAGATACGCAGTATTTT.

The V and J genes are TRBV7-2 and TRBJ1-5; 9 positions agree with TRBD1. The CDR3 spans 14 residues. Germline loops: CDR1 SGHTA, CDR2 FQGNSA. Trimming took 3 bases from V and 4 from J; bases not matched to a gene: 1. The CDR3 region is CASSLTGGNQPQHF. The CDR3 region has the DNA TGTGCCAGCAGCTTGACAGGGGGTAATCAGCCCCAGCATTTT.

The V gene is TRBV7-3, the J gene TRBJ2-5, with TRBD2 matching 7 bases. Per germline, CDR1 SGHTA and CDR2 FQGTGA. The ends lost 2 bases at V and 2 bases at J; junction bases unmatched: 5. This CDR3 region has 15 residues. The CDR3 here is CASSLGVGGQETQYF. The DNA of the CDR3 is TGTGCCAGCAGCTTAGGGGTGGGGGGGCAAGAGACCCAGTACTTC.

J is TRBJ1-1 and V is TRBV6-5; 7 bases are shared with TRBD1. CDR1 is MNHEY and CDR2 is SVGAGI in the germline V gene. V lost 6 bases, J lost 8 bases, and 6 bases stayed unmatched. The CDR3 is 12 amino acids. DNA of the CDR3: TGTGCCAGCAGCCTAACGACAGGGGAAGCTTTCTTT. It specifies CASSLTTGEAFF.

This rearrangement joins TRBV9 to TRBJ1-3, with D hard to call. Germline CDR1 reads SGDLS; CDR2 reads YYNGEE. The CDR3 consists of 15 residues. V was pared by 3 bases and J by 0 bases, with 10 bases between. CDR3 in DNA: TGTGCCAGCAGCGGAGAGCCAAGCTCTGGAAACACCATATATTTT. Translated: CASSGEPSSGNTIYF.

This clone was counted at least ten times. The rearrangement links TRBV5-5 to TRBJ2-3; 7 bases agree with TRBD2. V shed 4 bases and J 2 bases; nucleotides not matched to a gene: 7. The CDR3 totals 15 residues. The germline gives CDR1 SGHKS, CDR2 YYEKEE (reference sequence). This chain's CDR3 is CASSDGTTDTDTQYF. CDR3 sequence (DNA): TGTGCCAGCAGCGATGGGACTACAGACACAGATACGCAGTATTTT.

This clone was seen just once. The chain links TRBV9 to TRBJ2-7; 7 nucleotides align to TRBD1. Looked up from germline, CDR1 is SGDLS and CDR2 is YYNGEE. CDR3 length: 14 residues. The V and J ends lost 3 bases and 3 bases, in that order; junction bases with no gene match: 6. DNA of the CDR3: TGTGCCAGCAGCGAAGGGGGCCCCCTCTACGAGCAGTACTTC. As protein: CASSEGGPLYEQYF.

V is TRBV7-2 and J is TRBJ2-7; 9 bases match TRBD1. In germline, CDR1 is SGHTA, CDR2 FQGNSA. V shed 0 bases, J shed 7 bases, and the junction held 10 bases outside the gene matches. The CDR3 length is 16 residues. This CDR3 reads CASSLAGDRVAREQYF. Here the CDR3 DNA reads TGTGCCAGCAGCTTAGCGGGGGACAGGGTTGCGCGAGAGCAGTACTTC.

The chain recombines TRBV5-1 with TRBJ2-5; D is undetermined. The CDR3 loop spans 14 amino acids. The germline V gene has CDR1 SGHRS and CDR2 YFSETQ. The V end lost 0 bases, the J end lost 1 base, and 7 bases lay between the germline ends. The CDR3 region has the DNA TGCGCCAGCAGCTTGGTTACAGCCCAAGAGACCCAGTACTTC. This codes for CASSLVTAQETQYF.

CDR3 residues: CASSEVGDEQYF. The CDR3, as DNA: TGTGCCAGCAGTGAAGTAGGGGACGAGCAGTACTTC. This rearrangement joins TRBV2 to TRBJ2-7, with D perhaps matching TRBD1 (5 bases). V lost 1 base and J lost 5, with 6 bases in between. Germline V gene sequence: CDR1 SNHLY, CDR2 FYNNEI. This CDR3 comprises 12 residues.

V gene TRBV9 combines with J gene TRBJ2-7; tentatively, D is TRBD2 (6 bases). V lost 3 bases and J lost 6, with 13 bases in between. CDR3 length: 13 residues. Germline V gene data show CDR1 as SGDLS and CDR2 as YYNGEE. The CDR3 region is CASSEYGTSEQYF. The CDR3 region has the DNA TGTGCCAGCAGCGAGTACGGGACTTCCGAGCAGTACTTC.

The chain is built from TRBV11-3 and TRBJ1-5; tentatively, D is TRBD1 (5 bases). Per germline, CDR1 SGHNT and CDR2 YENEEA. The CDR3 length is 20 residues. The V end lost 1 base, the J end lost 0 bases, and 22 bases lay between the germline ends. The CDR3 protein is CASSLVPGVKTEDSNQPQHF. The CDR3 nucleotides are TGTGCCAGCAGCTTAGTTCCGGGGGTTAAGACAGAGGATAGCAATCAGCCCCAGCATTTT.

This chain connects TRBV2 to TRBJ2-7, with 10 bases that match TRBD1. CDR1 and CDR2 from the germline V gene are SNHLY and FYNNEI. The V segment lost 3 bases and the J segment 5 bases; nucleotides outside the gene matches: 10. The length of the CDR3 is 16 residues. CDR3 sequence reads: CASSDSGGDRGHEQYF. The CDR3 nucleotides read TGTGCCAGCAGTGATTCGGGGGGGGACAGGGGTCACGAGCAGTACTTC.

The chain recombines TRBV6-1 with TRBJ1-1; D is ambiguous. CDR3 length equals 12 residues. Trimming left V 6 bases short and J 0 bases short, with 5 bases between. Looked up from germline, CDR1 is MNHNS and CDR2 is SASEGT. Here the CDR3 reads CASREVNTEAFF. In nucleotides, the CDR3 is TGTGCCAGCAGAGAGGTGAACACTGAAGCTTTCTTT.

This sequence joins TRBV2 and TRBJ2-3, with TRBD1 identical over 9 bases. CDR3 length: 14 residues. V shed 7 bases, J shed 3 bases, and the junction held 5 bases outside the gene matches. Germline CDR1 reads SNHLY; CDR2 reads FYNNEI. The CDR3 loop reads CASKVGQGTDTQYF. CDR3 nucleotide sequence: TGTGCCAGCAAGGTGGGACAGGGTACAGATACGCAGTATTTT.

This rearrangement joins TRBV4-3 to TRBJ1-2; D may be TRBD1 (5 bases). With 1 base removed from V and 7 bases from J, the gap between germline ends came to 13 bases. CDR3 length: 14 amino acids. CDR1 is LGHNA and CDR2 is YSLEER in the germline V gene. CDR3 coding DNA: TGCGCCAGCAGCCAAGTAGGAGGGGCGAGTGGCTACACCTTC. Protein sequence: CASSQVGGASGYTF.

V is TRBV6-5 and J is TRBJ1-2, with D maybe TRBD1 (5 bases). The CDR3 has 15 amino acids. V lost 4 bases and J 4 bases, leaving 16 bases between the germline ends. Germline V gene lookup returns CDR1 MNHEY and CDR2 SVGAGI. The CDR3 sequence is CASSSRSRGTYGYTF. CDR3 DNA: TGTGCCAGCAGTTCCCGGTCGCGGGGGACCTATGGCTACACCTTC.

This clone came up once. V is TRBV7-3 and J is TRBJ2-3; 8 nucleotides agree with TRBD2. This CDR3 has 17 amino acids. Germline CDR1 reads SGHTA; CDR2 reads FQGTGA. Germline trimming cut 1 base from V and 3 bases from J; bases unmatched to any gene: 9. CDR3 in amino acids: CASSLSRGGGLTDTQYF. In DNA form, the CDR3 reads TGTGCCAGCAGCTTAAGCCGGGGGGGAGGATTAACAGATACGCAGTATTTT.

The chain combines TRBV6-4 with TRBJ2-3, with no clear D. The germline V and J ends were trimmed by 7 bases and 2 bases, with 10 bases remaining between them. Germline V gene sequence: CDR1 MRHNA, CDR2 SNTAGT. The CDR3 runs to 13 residues. In DNA form, the CDR3 reads TGTGCCAGCAATCCGGTCTCCACAGATACGCAGTATTTT. This gives the protein CASNPVSTDTQYF.

The rearrangement uses TRBV6-5 and TRBJ1-5; D ambiguous. Germline CDR1 reads MNHEY; CDR2 reads SVGAGI. V gave up 6 bases and J gave up 3 bases, with 12 bases separating them. The CDR3 sequence is 14 residues long. This CDR3 is CASSPAAPNQPQHF. The CDR3 region has the DNA TGTGCCAGCAGCCCGGCGGCCCCCAATCAGCCCCAGCATTTT.